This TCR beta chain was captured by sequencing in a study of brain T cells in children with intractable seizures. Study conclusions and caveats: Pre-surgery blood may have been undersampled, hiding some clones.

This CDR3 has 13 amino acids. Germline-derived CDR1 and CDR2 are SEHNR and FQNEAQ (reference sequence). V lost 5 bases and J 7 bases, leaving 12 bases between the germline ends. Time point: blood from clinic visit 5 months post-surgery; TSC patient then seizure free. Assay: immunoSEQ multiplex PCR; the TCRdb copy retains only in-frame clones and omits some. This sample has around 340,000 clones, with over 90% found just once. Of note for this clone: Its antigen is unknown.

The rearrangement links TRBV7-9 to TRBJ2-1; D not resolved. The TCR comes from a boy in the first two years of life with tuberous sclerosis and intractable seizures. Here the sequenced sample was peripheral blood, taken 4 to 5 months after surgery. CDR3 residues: CASSPQAVNEQFF. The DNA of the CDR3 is TGTGCCAGCAGCCCCCAAGCTGTGAATGAGCAGTTCTTC.